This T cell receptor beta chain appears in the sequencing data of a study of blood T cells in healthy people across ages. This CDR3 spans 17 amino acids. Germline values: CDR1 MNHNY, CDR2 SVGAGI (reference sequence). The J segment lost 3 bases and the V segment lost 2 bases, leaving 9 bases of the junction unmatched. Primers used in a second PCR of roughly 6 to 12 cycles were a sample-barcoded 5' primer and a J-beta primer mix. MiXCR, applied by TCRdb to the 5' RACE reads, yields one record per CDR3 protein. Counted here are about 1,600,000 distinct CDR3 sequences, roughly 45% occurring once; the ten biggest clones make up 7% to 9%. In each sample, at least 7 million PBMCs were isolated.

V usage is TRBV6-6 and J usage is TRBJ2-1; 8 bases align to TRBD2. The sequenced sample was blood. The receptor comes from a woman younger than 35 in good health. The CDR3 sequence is CASSYGAGAHFYNEQFF. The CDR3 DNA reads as TGTGCCAGCAGTTACGGAGCGGGGGCCCACTTCTACAATGAGCAGTTCTTC.